This T cell receptor beta chain derives from a study of cytomegalovirus exposure and HLA in healthy donors. CDR1 and CDR2 from the germline V gene are LGHNA and YSLEER. V was clipped by 3 bases and J by 0 bases; unmatched bases: 8. This CDR3 contains 17 residues. 60 Vbeta and 13 Jbeta primers were used in PCR. Method: immunoSEQ multiplex PCR; TCRdb's copy keeps in-frame clones and lacks some. The sample lists about 170,000 clones; roughly 67% were seen once. Source material: PBMCs. This clonotype was obtained from a woman younger than 35 in good health and CMV-seropositive. The chain combines TRBV4-3 with TRBJ1-5; TRBD1 aligns across 7 bases. The CDR3 DNA follows: TGCGCCAGCAGCCACCAGACAGGGCAATATAGCAATCAGCCCCAGCATTTT. It specifies CASSHQTGQYSNQPQHF.